The sequence of this T cell receptor (beta chain) was determined in a study of identical twins. General observations from the study: There was an excess of low generation probability in the out-of-frame alpha sequences that twins shared. The more abundant beta clonotypes in cord blood had fewer insertions, and memory repertoires did not show this.

The CDR3 has 15 amino acids. Germline V gene lookup returns CDR1 LNHNV and CDR2 YYDKDF (reference sequence). The junction had 9 bases not matched to a gene; V was cut back by 5 bases and J by 6 bases. A template switching step contributed a universal primer site, while unique molecular identifiers were present in the cDNA. TCRdb itself ran the 5' RACE reads through MiXCR, one entry per CDR3 protein. The sample holds about 1.7 million distinct CDR3 sequences, under 35% seen once. This clonotype was detected a few times. The antigen remains unidentified. V usage is TRBV15 and J usage is TRBJ1-1; the match to TRBD1 covers 10 bases. The sequenced material came from cord blood. This TCR came from a newborn girl in good health. The CDR3 protein is CATSYRDRGLPEAFF. CDR3 sequence (DNA): TGTGCCACCAGCTACCGGGACAGGGGTTTACCTGAAGCTTTCTTT.